This TCR beta chain is drawn from a study of T cell changes during pregnancy in multiple sclerosis. CDR1 and CDR2 from the germline V gene are LNHDA and SQIVND (reference sequence). The V gene end was trimmed by 7 bases and the J gene end by 3 bases; junction bases not matched to a gene: 15. The CDR3 spans 17 residues. Profiled with immunoSEQ multiplex PCR; TCRdb holds only in-frame clones, not every one. The repertoire holds approximately 100,000 clones, with roughly nine tenths as singletons. Sequencing used peripheral blood, obtained after pregnancy. The V call is TRBV19, the J call TRBJ2-3; TRBD2 agrees at 8 bases. The receptor comes from a female donor with multiple sclerosis, enrolled in a pregnancy study. Here the CDR3 DNA reads TGTGCCAGTATGGGAGAAGTGGCCGGGGGGGGGACAGATACGCAGTATTTT. As protein: CASMGEVAGGGTDTQYF. Looking up the rest from reference TRBV19 and TRBJ2-3 gives the full variable domain: DGGITQSPKYLFRKEGQNVTLSCEQNLNHDAMYWYRQDPGQGLRLIYYSQIVNDFQKGDIAEGYSVSREKKESFPLTVTSAQKNPTAFYLCASMGEVAGGGTDTQYFGPGTRLTVL.